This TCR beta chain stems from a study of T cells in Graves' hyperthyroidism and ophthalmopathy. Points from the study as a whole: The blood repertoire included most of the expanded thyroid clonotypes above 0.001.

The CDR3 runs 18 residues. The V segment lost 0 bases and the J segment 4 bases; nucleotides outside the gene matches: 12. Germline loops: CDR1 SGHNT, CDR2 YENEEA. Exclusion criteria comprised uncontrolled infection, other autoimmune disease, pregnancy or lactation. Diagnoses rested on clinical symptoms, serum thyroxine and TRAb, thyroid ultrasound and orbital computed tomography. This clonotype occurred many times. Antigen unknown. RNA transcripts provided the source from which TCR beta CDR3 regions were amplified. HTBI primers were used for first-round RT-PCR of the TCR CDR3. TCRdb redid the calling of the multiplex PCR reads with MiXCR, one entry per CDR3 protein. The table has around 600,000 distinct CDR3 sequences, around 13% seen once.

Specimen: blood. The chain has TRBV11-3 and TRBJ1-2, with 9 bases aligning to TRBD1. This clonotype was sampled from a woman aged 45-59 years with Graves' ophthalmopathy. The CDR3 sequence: CASSLDQLGTGTFYGYTF. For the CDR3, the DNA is TGTGCCAGCAGCTTAGATCAATTGGGGACAGGGACTTTCTATGGCTACACCTTC.